Listed below are T cell receptor beta chains from one sample, sequenced in a study of regulatory T cells in long-lasting Graves disease. A single record per CDR3 protein comes from TCRdb applying MiXCR to the multiplex PCR reads. The sample comprises 350,000 to 500,000 distinct CDR3 sequences, 21% of which are singletons, and roughly an eighth rests with the top ten. The source was peripheral blood mononuclear cells (PBMCs), collected when the disease was refractory, from a patient treated with antithyroid drugs. Receptors were obtained from a female donor with Graves disease. Each CDR3 is given with its conserved first and last residue. D genes are given only for firm matches. Clone size is stated in some rows and not others, as once, few, many or a class when expanded.

CDR3nt,CDR3aa,v_gene,j_gene,d_gene,abundance,len
TGCAGCGTCGACCGGACTGAGTCACCAGATACGCAGTATTTT,CSVDRTESPDTQYF,TRBV29-1,TRBJ2-3,NA,NA,14
TGTGCCAGCAGCTCCACAGGGGCCCAAGAGACCCAGTACTTC,CASSSTGAQETQYF,TRBV7-9,TRBJ2-5,TRBD1,many,14
TGTGCCAGCACCTACCCGGGGGCGGCGGAGACCCAGTACTTC,CASTYPGAAETQYF,TRBV12-3/TRBV12-4,TRBJ2-5,NA,many,14
TGTACCTGGAGTGTCTCCCCGGGGAACGAGCAGTACTTC,CTWSVSPGNEQYF,TRBV30,TRBJ2-7,NA,NA,13
TGTGCCAGCAGGGTCCCCGGGCAACAGGAGACCCAGTACTTC,CASRVPGQQETQYF,TRBV28,TRBJ2-5,NA,NA,14
TGTGCCAGCAACCCAGGGGTGACCGGGGAGCTGTTTTTT,CASNPGVTGELFF,TRBV6-1,TRBJ2-2,NA,NA,13
TGTGCTAGTGGACGGGGTCTCGAGCAGTTCTTC,CASGRGLEQFF,TRBV12-5,TRBJ2-1,NA,NA,11
TGTGCCAGCAGCTTGGGGACTATCCCACGTTCGACGCAGTATTTT,CASSLGTIPRSTQYF,TRBV3-1,TRBJ2-3,TRBD2,few,15
TGTGCCTGGAGGCGCACCCGGGGAGAGCAGTACTTC,CAWRRTRGEQYF,TRBV30,TRBJ2-7,NA,NA,12
TGTGCCAGCAGTAAAGGTTCGGAGACCCAGTACTTC,CASSKGSETQYF,TRBV14,TRBJ2-5,NA,NA,12
TGCGCCAGCAGCTACCGGGGAGAACGGGAGCAGACCCAGTACTTC,CASSYRGEREQTQYF,TRBV5-1,TRBJ2-5,NA,NA,15
TGTGCCTGGAGTGATACCGGGTCCGTTAATGAAAAACTGTTTTTT,CAWSDTGSVNEKLFF,TRBV30,TRBJ1-4,NA,many,15
TGTGCCAGCAGCAGACGTGGGTCCTTGGGGGATACGCAGTATTTT,CASSRRGSLGDTQYF,TRBV9,TRBJ2-3,NA,few,15
TGTGCCAGCAGCACAGTCCAGGGAAATCAGCCCCAGCATTTT,CASSTVQGNQPQHF,TRBV6-1,TRBJ1-5,NA,many,14
TGTGCCAGCCACACAGAGGCGAACACTGAAACTTTCTTT,CASHTEANTETFF,TRBV27,TRBJ1-1,NA,NA,13